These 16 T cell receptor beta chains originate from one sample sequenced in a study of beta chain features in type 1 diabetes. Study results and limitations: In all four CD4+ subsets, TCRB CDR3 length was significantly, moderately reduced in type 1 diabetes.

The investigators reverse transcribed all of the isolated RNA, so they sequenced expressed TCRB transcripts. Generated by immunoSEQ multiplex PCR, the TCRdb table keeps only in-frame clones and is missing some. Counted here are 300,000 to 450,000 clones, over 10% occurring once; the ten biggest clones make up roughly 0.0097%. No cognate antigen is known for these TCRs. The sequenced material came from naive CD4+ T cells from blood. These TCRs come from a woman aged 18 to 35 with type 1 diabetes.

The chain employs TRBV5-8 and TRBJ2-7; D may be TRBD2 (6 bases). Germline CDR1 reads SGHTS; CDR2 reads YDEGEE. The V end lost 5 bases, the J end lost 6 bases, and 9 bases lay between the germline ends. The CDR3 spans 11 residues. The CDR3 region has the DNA TGTGCCAGCAGTCCAGCGGGCGAGCAGTACTTC. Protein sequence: CASSPAGEQYF.

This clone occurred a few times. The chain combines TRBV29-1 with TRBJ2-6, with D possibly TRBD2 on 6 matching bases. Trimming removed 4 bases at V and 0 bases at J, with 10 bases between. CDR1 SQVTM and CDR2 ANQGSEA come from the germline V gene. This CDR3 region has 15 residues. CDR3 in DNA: TGCAGCGTTGGGCTCGGGAGCTCTGGGGCCAACGTCCTGACTTTC. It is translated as CSVGLGSSGANVLTF.

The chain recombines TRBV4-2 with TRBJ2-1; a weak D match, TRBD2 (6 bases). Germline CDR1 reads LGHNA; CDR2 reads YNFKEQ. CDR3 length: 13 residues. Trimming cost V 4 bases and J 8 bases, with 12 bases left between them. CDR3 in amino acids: CASSRSEGYEQFF. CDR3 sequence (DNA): TGTGCCAGCAGCCGCTCGGAGGGCTATGAGCAGTTCTTC.

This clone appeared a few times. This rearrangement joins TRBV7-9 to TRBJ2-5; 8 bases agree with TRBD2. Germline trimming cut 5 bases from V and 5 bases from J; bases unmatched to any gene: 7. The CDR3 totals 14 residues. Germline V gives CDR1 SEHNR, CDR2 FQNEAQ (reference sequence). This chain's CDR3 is CASSPRGAGETQYF. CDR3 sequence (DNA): TGTGCCAGCAGCCCGCGGGGGGCTGGGGAGACCCAGTACTTC.

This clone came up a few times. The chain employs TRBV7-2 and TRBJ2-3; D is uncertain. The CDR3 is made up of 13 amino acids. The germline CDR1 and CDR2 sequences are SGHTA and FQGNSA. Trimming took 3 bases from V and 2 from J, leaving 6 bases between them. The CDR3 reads CASSFGITDTQYF. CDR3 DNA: TGTGCCAGCAGCTTTGGCATCACAGATACGCAGTATTTT.

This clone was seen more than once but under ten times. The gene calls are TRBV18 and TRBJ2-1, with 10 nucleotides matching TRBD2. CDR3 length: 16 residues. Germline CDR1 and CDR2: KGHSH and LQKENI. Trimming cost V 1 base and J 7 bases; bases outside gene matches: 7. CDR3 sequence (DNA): TGTGCCAGCTCACCACTACCAGCGGGAGGGCCTAATGAGCAGTTCTTC. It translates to CASSPLPAGGPNEQFF.

This chain's CDR3 is CSVMGQGMVEQYF. The CDR3, as DNA: TGCAGCGTTATGGGACAGGGGATGGTCGAGCAGTACTTC. The chain couples TRBV29-1 to TRBJ2-7, with 10 bases identical to TRBD1. CDR3 length: 13 residues. Trimming at V came to 5 bases and at J to 6 bases, leaving 7 bases not matched to a gene. The germline gives CDR1 SQVTM, CDR2 ANQGSEA.

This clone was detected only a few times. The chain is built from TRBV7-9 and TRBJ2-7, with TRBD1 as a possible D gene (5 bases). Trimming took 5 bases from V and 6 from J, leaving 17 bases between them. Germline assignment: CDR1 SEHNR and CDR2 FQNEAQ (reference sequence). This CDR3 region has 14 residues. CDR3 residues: CASSPRQNLREQYF. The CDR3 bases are TGTGCCAGCAGCCCGAGACAGAACCTCCGCGAGCAGTACTTC.

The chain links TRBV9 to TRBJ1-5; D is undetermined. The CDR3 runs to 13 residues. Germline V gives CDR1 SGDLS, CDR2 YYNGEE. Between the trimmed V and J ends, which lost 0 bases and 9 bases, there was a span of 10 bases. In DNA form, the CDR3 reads TGTGCCAGCAGCGTAGGCCCCGAGGGGCCCCAGCATTTT. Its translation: CASSVGPEGPQHF. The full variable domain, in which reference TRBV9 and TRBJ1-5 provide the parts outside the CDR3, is DSGVTQTPKHLITATGQRVTLRCSPRSGDLSVYWYQQSLDQGLQFLIQYYNGEERAKGNILERFSAQQFPDLHSELNLSSLELGDSALYFCASSVGPEGPQHFGDGTRLSIL.

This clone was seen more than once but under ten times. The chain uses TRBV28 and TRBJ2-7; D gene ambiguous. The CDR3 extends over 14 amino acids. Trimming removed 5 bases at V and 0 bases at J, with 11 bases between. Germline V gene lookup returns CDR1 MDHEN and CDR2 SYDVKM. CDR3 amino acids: CASSLRFSSYEQYF. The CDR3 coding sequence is TGTGCCAGCAGTCTCCGCTTCAGCTCCTACGAGCAGTACTTC.

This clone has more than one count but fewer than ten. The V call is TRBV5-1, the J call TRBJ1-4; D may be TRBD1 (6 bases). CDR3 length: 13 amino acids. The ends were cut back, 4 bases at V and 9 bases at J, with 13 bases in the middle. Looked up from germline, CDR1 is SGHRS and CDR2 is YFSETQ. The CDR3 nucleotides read TGCGCCAGCAGCCCCCGGGACACTCAAAAACTGTTTTTT. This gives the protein CASSPRDTQKLFF.

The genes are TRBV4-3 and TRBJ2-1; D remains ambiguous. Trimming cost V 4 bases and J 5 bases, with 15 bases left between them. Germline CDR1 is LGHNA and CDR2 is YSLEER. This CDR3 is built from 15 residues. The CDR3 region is CASSPASRSHNEQFF. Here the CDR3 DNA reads TGCGCCAGCAGCCCAGCATCAAGGAGCCACAATGAGCAGTTCTTC.

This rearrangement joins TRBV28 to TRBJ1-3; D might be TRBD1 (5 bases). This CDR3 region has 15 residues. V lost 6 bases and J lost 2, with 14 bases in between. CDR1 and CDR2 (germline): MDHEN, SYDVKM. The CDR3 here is CASSHGGEPGNTIYF. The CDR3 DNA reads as TGTGCCAGCAGCCACGGGGGGGAGCCTGGAAACACCATATATTTT.

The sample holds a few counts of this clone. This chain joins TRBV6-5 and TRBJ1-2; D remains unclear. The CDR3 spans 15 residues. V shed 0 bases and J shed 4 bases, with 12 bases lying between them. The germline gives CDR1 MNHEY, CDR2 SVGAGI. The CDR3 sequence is CASSYSMAGSYGYTF. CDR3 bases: TGTGCCAGCAGTTACTCGATGGCAGGTAGCTATGGCTACACCTTC.

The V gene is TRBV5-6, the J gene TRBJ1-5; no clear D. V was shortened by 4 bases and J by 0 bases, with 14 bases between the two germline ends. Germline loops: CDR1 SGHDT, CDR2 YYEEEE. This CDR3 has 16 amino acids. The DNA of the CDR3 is TGTGCCAGCAGCCCGTGGACGGGGTATAGCAATCAGCCCCAGCATTTT. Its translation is CASSPWTGYSNQPQHF.

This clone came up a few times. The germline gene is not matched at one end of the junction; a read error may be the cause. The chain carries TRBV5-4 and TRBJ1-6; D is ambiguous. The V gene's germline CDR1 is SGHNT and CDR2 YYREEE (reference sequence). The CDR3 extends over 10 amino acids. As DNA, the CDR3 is TGCGCCAGCACCGGTTCACCCCTCCACTTT. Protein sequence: CASTGSPLHF.